This T cell receptor beta chain was sequenced in a study of sequential checkpoint blockade in melanoma. The CDR3 has 16 amino acids. Trimming shortened V by 0 bases and J by 5 bases, and 13 bases separated the two germline ends. In germline, CDR1 is SGHDN, CDR2 FVKESK. The repertoire was sequenced with immunoSEQ multiplex PCR; TCRdb's copy has only in-frame clones and lacks some. The data show around 12,000 clones, 65% to 75% seen once. Documented treatment: randomized to nivolumab then ipilimumab (arm A) or the reverse (arm B). This TCR was recovered from a human donor with melanoma. This specimen was CD8+ T cells sorted from blood (inferred from file names), taken from a patient given nivolumab and ipilimumab in sequence. The chain has TRBV14 and TRBJ1-4; D perhaps matches TRBD1 (6 bases). The CDR3 DNA is TGTGCCAGCAGCCAAGAATACGGGACACGGAATGAAAAACTGTTTTTT. Translation: CASSQEYGTRNEKLFF.